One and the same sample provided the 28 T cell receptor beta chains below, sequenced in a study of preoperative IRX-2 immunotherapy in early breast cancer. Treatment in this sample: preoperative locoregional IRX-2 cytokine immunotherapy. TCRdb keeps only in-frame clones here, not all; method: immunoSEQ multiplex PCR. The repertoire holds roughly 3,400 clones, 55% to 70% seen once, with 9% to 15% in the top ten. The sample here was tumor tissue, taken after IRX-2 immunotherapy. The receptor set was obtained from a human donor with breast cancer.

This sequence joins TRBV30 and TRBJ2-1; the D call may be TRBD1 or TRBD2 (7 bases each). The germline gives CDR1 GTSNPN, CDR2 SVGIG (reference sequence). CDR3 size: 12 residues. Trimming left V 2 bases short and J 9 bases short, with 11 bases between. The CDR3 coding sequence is TGTGCCTGGAGTCCAGGGGGGGCTGAGCAGTTCTTC. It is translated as CAWSPGGAEQFF.

CDR3 nucleotide sequence: TGTGCCAGCAGCCAAGATGGGACACTGAGGGACACTGAAGCTTTCTTT. Its translation is CASSQDGTLRDTEAFF. V usage is TRBV14 and J usage is TRBJ1-1; TRBD1 is a possible D gene (6 bases). The CDR3 extends over 16 amino acids. Germline V gives CDR1 SGHDN, CDR2 FVKESK. Trimming removed 0 bases from V and 3 bases from J, with 14 bases in between.

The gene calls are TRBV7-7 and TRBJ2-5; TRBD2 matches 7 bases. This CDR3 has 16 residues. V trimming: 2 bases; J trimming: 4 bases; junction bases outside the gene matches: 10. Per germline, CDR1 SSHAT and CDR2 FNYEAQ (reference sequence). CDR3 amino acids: CASSLWEGDGRETQYF. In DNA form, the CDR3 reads TGTGCCAGCAGCTTATGGGAGGGCGATGGGCGAGAGACCCAGTACTTC.

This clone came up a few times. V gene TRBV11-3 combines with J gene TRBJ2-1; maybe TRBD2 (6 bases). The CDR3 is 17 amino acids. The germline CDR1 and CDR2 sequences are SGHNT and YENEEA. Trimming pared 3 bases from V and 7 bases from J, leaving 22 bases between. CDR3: CASSLAWGGGGWNEQFF. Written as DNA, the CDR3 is TGTGCCAGCAGCTTGGCCTGGGGAGGAGGAGGGTGGAATGAGCAGTTCTTC.

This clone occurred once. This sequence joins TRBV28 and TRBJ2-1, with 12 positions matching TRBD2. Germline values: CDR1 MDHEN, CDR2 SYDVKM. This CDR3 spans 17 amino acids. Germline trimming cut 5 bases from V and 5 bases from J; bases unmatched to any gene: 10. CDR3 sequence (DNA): TGTGCCAGCAGTCCGGCGAGGACTAGCGGGAAAAACAATGAGCAGTTCTTC. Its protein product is CASSPARTSGKNNEQFF.

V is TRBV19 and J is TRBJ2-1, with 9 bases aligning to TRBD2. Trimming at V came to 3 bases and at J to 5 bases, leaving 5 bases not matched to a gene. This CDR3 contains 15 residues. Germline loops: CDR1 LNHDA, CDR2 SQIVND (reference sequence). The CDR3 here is CASSIGASGNNEQFF. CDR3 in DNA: TGTGCCAGTAGTATTGGGGCTAGCGGGAACAATGAGCAGTTCTTC.

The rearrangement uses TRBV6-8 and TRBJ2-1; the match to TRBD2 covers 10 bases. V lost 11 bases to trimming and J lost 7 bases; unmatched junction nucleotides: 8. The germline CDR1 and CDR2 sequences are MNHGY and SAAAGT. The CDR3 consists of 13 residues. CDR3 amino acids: CASSELAGNEQFF. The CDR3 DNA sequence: TGTGCCTCATCAGAACTAGCGGGGAATGAGCAGTTCTTC.

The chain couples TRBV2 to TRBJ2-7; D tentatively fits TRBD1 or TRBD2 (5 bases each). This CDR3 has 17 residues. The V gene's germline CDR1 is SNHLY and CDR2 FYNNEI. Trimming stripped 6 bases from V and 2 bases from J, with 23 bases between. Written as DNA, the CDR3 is TGTGCCAGCAGCCCCGGGACCAGAAAAAGAGTCACCTACGAGCAGTACTTC. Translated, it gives CASSPGTRKRVTYEQYF.

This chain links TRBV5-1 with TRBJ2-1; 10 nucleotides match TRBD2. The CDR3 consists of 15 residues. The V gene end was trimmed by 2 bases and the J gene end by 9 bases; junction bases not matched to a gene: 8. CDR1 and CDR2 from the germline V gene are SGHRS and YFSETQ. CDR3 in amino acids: CASSLALAGIGEQFF. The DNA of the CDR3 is TGCGCCAGCAGCTTAGCACTAGCGGGAATAGGTGAGCAGTTCTTC. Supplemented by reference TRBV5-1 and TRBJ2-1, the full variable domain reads KAGVTQTPRYLIKTRGQQVTLSCSPISGHRSVSWYQQTPGQGLQFLFEYFSETQRNKGNFPGRFSGRQFSNSRSEMNVSTLELGDSALYLCASSLALAGIGEQFFGPGTRLTVL.

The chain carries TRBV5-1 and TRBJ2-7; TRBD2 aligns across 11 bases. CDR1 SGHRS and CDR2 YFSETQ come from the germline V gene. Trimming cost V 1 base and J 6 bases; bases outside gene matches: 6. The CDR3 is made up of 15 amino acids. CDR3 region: CASSLPLAGGGEQYF. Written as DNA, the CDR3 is TGCGCCAGCAGCTTGCCCCTAGCGGGAGGAGGCGAGCAGTACTTC.

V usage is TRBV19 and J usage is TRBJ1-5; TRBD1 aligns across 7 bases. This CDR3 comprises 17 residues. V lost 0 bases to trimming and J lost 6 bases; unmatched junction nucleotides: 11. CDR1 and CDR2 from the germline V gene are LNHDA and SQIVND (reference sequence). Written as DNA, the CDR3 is TGTGCCAGTAGTATAGAGGGGCAGGGGGATACGGTTCAGCCCCAGCATTTT. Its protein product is CASSIEGQGDTVQPQHF.

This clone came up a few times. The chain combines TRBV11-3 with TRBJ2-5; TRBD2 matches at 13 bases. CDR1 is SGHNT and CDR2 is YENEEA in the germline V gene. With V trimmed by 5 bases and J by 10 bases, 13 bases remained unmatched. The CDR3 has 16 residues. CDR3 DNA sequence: TGTGCCAGCAGCCGCCTGGGACTAGCGGGACCCGGGGTCCAGTACTTC. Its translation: CASSRLGLAGPGVQYF.

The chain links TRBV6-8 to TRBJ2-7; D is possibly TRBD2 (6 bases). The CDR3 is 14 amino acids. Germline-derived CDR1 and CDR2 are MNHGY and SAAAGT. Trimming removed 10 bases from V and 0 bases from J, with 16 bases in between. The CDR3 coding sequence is TGTGCCACGCAATTCGGACTATCCTCCTACGAGCAGTACTTC. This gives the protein CATQFGLSSYEQYF.

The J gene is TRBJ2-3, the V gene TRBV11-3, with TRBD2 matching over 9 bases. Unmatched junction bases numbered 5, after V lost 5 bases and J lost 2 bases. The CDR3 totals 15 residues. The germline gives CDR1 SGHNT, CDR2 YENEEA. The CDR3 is CASSTLAGATDTQYF. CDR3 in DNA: TGTGCCAGCAGCACATTAGCGGGGGCCACAGATACGCAGTATTTT.

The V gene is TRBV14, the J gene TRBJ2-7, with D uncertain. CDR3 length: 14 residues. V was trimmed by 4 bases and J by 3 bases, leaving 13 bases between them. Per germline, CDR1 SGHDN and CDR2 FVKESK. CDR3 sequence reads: CASSPLESYYEQYF. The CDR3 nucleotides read TGTGCCAGCAGCCCGCTCGAGAGCTACTACGAGCAGTACTTC.

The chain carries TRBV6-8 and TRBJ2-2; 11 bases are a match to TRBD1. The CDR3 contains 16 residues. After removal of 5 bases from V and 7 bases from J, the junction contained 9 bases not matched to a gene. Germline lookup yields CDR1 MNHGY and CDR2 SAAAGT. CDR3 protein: CASSNFRTGGVGELFF. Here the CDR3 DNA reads TGTGCCAGCAGTAACTTTCGGACAGGGGGCGTCGGGGAGCTGTTTTTT.

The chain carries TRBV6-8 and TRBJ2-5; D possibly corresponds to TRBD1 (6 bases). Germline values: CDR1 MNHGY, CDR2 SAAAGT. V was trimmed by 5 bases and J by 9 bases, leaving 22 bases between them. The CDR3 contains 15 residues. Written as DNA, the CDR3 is TGTGCCAGCAGTAAAGAGAAAATCACCGACAGGCCCCAGTACTTC. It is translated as CASSKEKITDRPQYF.

CDR3 coding DNA: TGTGCCTGGAGTATACAGGGGGTAAAACTGTTTTTT. Its translation is CAWSIQGVKLFF. This chain uses TRBV30 with TRBJ1-4; 8 nucleotides match TRBD1. CDR3 length equals 12 residues. The trim removed 2 bases at V and 10 bases at J, leaving 3 bases unmatched. Looked up from germline, CDR1 is GTSNPN and CDR2 is SVGIG (reference sequence).

The CDR3 DNA sequence: TGTGCCAGCAGGGACAGGTGGGATCAGCCCCAGCATTTT. This codes for CASRDRWDQPQHF. The genes are TRBV6-8 and TRBJ1-5; 7 positions agree with TRBD1. CDR3 length: 13 residues. V gave up 6 bases and J gave up 5 bases; unmatched junction bases: 4. Germline CDR1 MNHGY, CDR2 SAAAGT.

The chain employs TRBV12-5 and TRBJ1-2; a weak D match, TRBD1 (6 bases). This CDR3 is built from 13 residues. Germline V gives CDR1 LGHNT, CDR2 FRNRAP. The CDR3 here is CASTAGEVSGYTF. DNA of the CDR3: TGTGCCAGCACCGCAGGGGAGGTTTCGGGCTACACCTTC.

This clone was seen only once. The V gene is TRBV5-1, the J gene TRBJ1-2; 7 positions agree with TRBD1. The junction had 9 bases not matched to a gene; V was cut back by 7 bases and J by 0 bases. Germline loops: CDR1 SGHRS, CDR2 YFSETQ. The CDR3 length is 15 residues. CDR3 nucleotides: TGCGCCAGCTCCGAACAGGGGAACCCTAACTATGGCTACACCTTC. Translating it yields CASSEQGNPNYGYTF.

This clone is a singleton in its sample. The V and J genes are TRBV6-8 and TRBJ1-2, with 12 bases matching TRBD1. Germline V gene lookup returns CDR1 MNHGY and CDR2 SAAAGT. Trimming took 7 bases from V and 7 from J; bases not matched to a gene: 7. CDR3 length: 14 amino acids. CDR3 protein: CASTLGQGAPGYTF. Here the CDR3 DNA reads TGTGCCAGCACCCTGGGACAGGGGGCGCCTGGCTACACCTTC.

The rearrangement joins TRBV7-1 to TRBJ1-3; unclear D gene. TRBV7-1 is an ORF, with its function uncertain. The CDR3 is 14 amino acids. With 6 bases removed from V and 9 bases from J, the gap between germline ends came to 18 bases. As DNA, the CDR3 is TGTGCCAGCAGTTTAGTCGGGTCGGGATCCACCATATATTTT. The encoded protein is CASSLVGSGSTIYF.

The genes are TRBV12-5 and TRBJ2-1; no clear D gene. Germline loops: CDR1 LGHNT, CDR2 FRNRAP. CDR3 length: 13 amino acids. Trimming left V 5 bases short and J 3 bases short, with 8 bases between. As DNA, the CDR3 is TGTGCTAGTGGTCAGCTGAGCTACAATGAGCAGTTCTTC. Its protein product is CASGQLSYNEQFF.

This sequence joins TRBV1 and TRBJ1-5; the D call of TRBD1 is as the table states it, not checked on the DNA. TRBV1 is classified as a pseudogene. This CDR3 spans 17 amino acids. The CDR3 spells CTSSPSDRGADNQPQHF. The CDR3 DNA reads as TGCACCAGCAGCCCCTCGGACAGGGGGGCGGATAATCAGCCCCAGCATTTT.

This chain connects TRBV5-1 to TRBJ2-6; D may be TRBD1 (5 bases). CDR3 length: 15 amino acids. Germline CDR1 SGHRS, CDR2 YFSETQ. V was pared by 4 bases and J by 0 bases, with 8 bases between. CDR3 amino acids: CASSHQGSGANVLTF. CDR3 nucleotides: TGCGCCAGCAGCCACCAGGGCTCTGGGGCCAACGTCCTGACTTTC.

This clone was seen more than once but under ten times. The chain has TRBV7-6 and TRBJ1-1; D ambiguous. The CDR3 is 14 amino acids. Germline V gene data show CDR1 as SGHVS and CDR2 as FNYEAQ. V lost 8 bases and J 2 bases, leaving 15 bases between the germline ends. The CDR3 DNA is TGTGCCAGCTCACGGACGGACTTCAACACTGAAGCTTTCTTT. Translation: CASSRTDFNTEAFF.

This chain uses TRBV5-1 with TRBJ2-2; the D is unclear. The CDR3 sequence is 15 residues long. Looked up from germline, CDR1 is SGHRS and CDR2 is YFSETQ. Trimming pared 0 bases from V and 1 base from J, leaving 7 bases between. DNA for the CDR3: TGCGCCAGCAGCTTGGGGCAGAGGAACACCGGGGAGCTGTTTTTT. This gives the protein CASSLGQRNTGELFF.